The 32 T cell receptor beta chains below all came from one sample that was sequenced in a study of human T cells and chemical hapten exposure (dated by TCRdb to the early 2020s). Libraries were built with RACE. Sequenced using a NextSeq 500. The public sequencing data were trimmed at Q25 with fastp and processed into clonotypes with MiXCR by TCRdb, which kept only in-frame beta chains. Identical CDR3 protein sequences are pooled into one entry, listed with their most common genes and DNA. The sample table lists about 59,000 distinct CDR3 sequences, approximately 10% of them with a count of one. 3% to 4.5% of the sample goes to the ten largest clones. The sample's time point label, decoded: pre-sensitization, week 0. The sample's treatment or condition, from its label and the paper: therapeutic diphenylcyclopropenone sensitization with weekly scalp DPC. Sequences were derived from whole blood, sampled in connection with sensitization to the hapten diphenylcyclopropenone (DPC). The source is a woman aged 40 to 50 with alopecia areata. Some clones in this sample may be carry-over from other donors' samples.

V and J are TRBV29-1 and TRBJ1-5, with a tentative D call TRBD1 (5 bases). V was shortened by 7 bases and J by 4 bases, with 14 bases between the two germline ends. Germline V gene sequence: CDR1 SQVTM, CDR2 ANQGSEA. This CDR3 has 13 residues. The CDR3 loop is CSAGQGANQPQHF. CDR3 in DNA: TGCAGCGCCGGCCAAGGGGCGAATCAGCCCCAGCATTTT. The whole variable domain, remainder taken from reference TRBV29-1 and TRBJ1-5, is SAVISQKPSRDICQRGTSLTIQCQVDSQVTMMFWYRQQPGQSLTLIATANQGSEATYESGFVIDKFPISRPNLTFSTLTVSNMSPEDSSIYLCSAGQGANQPQHFGDGTRLSIL.

This chain connects TRBV2 to TRBJ2-3; a weak D match, TRBD2 (7 bases). CDR1 SNHLY and CDR2 FYNNEI come from the germline V gene. This CDR3 has 15 residues. V shed 0 bases and J shed 5 bases, with 12 bases lying between them. The CDR3 coding sequence is TGTGCCAGCAGTGAAGCGTGGGGGGGCATAGATACGCAGTATTTT. This gives the protein CASSEAWGGIDTQYF.

CDR3 amino acids: CSARGTSGGPLLYNEQFF. Here the CDR3 DNA reads TGCAGTGCTAGAGGGACTAGCGGGGGGCCCCTGTTATACAATGAGCAGTTCTTC. The rearrangement uses TRBV20-1 and TRBJ2-1, with 14 nucleotides matching TRBD2. J gave up 4 bases and V 1 base, and 9 bases lay outside the gene matches. CDR1 and CDR2 from the germline V gene are DFQATT and SNEGSKA (reference sequence). This CDR3 contains 18 residues.

This clonotype was counted between two and nine times. The chain employs TRBV6-2 or TRBV6-3 and TRBJ2-7; D unclear. Looked up from germline, CDR1 is MNHEY and CDR2 is SVGEGT. Trimming stripped 8 bases from V and 0 bases from J, with 11 bases between. This CDR3 comprises 13 residues. As DNA, the CDR3 is TGTGCCAGCGACGATAGAGTCTCCTACGAGCAGTACTTC. Its translation: CASDDRVSYEQYF.

V usage is TRBV18 and J usage is TRBJ2-2; tentative D call: TRBD1 (6 bases). Between the trimmed V and J ends, which lost 3 bases and 5 bases, there was a span of 10 bases. CDR1 KGHSH and CDR2 LQKENI come from the germline V gene. This CDR3 is built from 14 residues. CDR3 nucleotide sequence: TGTGCCAGCTCACCTATCCAGGGGACCGGGGAGCTGTTTTTT. Translation: CASSPIQGTGELFF.

This clonotype was seen at least ten times. This rearrangement joins TRBV7-2 to TRBJ1-1; a possible D gene is TRBD1 (5 bases). CDR1 is SGHTA and CDR2 is FQGNSA in the germline V gene. The CDR3 sequence is 13 residues long. Trimming took off 1 base at V and 10 bases at J, with 13 bases between the two ends. CDR3 nucleotide sequence: TGTGCCAGCAGCTTAGGAGGGGAGAACAGAGCTTTCTTT. It translates to CASSLGGENRAFF.

This clonotype was seen repeatedly, ten times or more. The gene calls are TRBV19 and TRBJ2-2, with 8 bases lining up with TRBD1. The CDR3 loop spans 13 amino acids. Trimming cost V 3 bases and J 9 bases; bases outside gene matches: 3. Germline V CDR1 and CDR2: LNHDA, SQIVND (reference sequence). CDR3 protein: CASSIDRGRELFF. In DNA form, the CDR3 reads TGTGCCAGTAGTATCGACAGGGGCCGGGAGCTGTTTTTT.

The genes are TRBV20-1 and TRBJ1-5; the D gene is possibly TRBD1 (6 bases). The V gene's germline CDR1 is DFQATT and CDR2 SNEGSKA (reference sequence). This CDR3 contains 16 residues. With 5 bases removed from V and 0 bases from J, the gap between germline ends came to 17 bases. The CDR3 DNA sequence: TGCAGTGCTCATACAGGGTCTTGGGGTAGCAATCAGCCCCAGCATTTT. Translating gives CSAHTGSWGSNQPQHF.

This clonotype showed up many times. The V and J genes are TRBV6-2 or TRBV6-3 and TRBJ2-1; D possibly corresponds to TRBD1 (6 bases). The germline V gene encodes CDR1 MNHEY and CDR2 SVGEGT. This CDR3 is built from 13 residues. Trimming stripped 7 bases from V and 13 bases from J, with 20 bases between. CDR3 in DNA: TGTGCCAGCAAAGGGGGACCCTCACTTAACCAGTTCTTC. Translating gives CASKGGPSLNQFF.

The sample holds many counts of this clonotype. J is TRBJ1-1 and V is TRBV20-1, with 8 nucleotides matching TRBD1. Germline V gene data show CDR1 as DFQATT and CDR2 as SNEGSKA (reference sequence). V was pared by 6 bases and J by 8 bases, with 14 bases of the junction left unmatched. The CDR3 is 14 amino acids. Written as DNA, the CDR3 is TGCAGTGCAAAAGAGACAGGGGAATGGAAGGAAGCTTTCTTT. Protein: CSAKETGEWKEAFF.

This clonotype appeared a few times. The chain couples TRBV6-1 to TRBJ2-5; 8 bases line up with TRBD1. V shed 8 bases, J shed 5 bases, and the junction held 10 bases outside the gene matches. Germline CDR1 MNHNS, CDR2 SASEGT. The CDR3 loop spans 14 amino acids. In DNA, the CDR3 is TGTGCCAGCCAGGGGGCCCTAGGTTGGGAGACCCAGTACTTC. Protein sequence: CASQGALGWETQYF.

This clonotype was counted ten times or more. CDR3 coding DNA: TGTGCCATCGGCGTAGAAGGGACCACTAATGAAAAACTGTTTTTT. It codes for CAIGVEGTTNEKLFF. The chain couples TRBV10-3 to TRBJ1-4; possible D gene TRBD1, 5 bases. CDR1 is ENHRY and CDR2 is SYGVKD in the germline V gene. The V end was cut by 8 bases, the J end by 2 bases, with 15 bases between. The CDR3 sequence is 15 residues long.

This clonotype was counted only a few times. The rearrangement joins TRBV7-2 to TRBJ1-5; D call uncertain. The CDR3 is 18 amino acids. CDR1 and CDR2 from the germline V gene are SGHTA and FQGNSA. V lost 5 bases, J lost 2 bases, and 22 bases lay in between. CDR3 sequence reads: CASSPRPLRLDRNQPQHF. The CDR3 DNA is TGTGCCAGCAGCCCCCGACCCCTAAGACTGGATCGCAATCAGCCCCAGCATTTT.

This clonotype occurred a few times. The rearrangement links TRBV4-1 to TRBJ2-5, with a tentative D call TRBD1 (5 bases). V was shortened by 0 bases and J by 2 bases, with 10 bases between the two germline ends. CDR1 and CDR2 from the germline V gene are MGHRA and YSYEKL. This CDR3 has 15 residues. The CDR3 nucleotides are TGCGCCAGCAGCCAAGATGGGGCTAGACAAGAGACCCAGTACTTC. Translation: CASSQDGARQETQYF.

The sample holds a few counts of this clonotype. J is TRBJ1-6 and V is TRBV27, with a possible D match to TRBD1 (5 bases). V lost 4 bases, J lost 5 bases, and 12 bases lay in between. Germline V gene data show CDR1 as MNHEY and CDR2 as SMNVEV (reference sequence). The CDR3 contains 15 residues. The CDR3 DNA reads as TGTGCCAGCAGTTCCGAGCAGGGCCATAATTCACCCCTCCACTTT. It codes for CASSSEQGHNSPLHF.

This clonotype was picked up many times. The genes are TRBV12-3 or TRBV12-4 and TRBJ1-5; 8 positions match TRBD1. V lost 9 bases and J lost 2; bases outside the gene matches: 6. This CDR3 region has 14 residues. The CDR3 DNA is TGTGCCAGTACAGGGGGACAGGGCAATCAGCCCCAGCATTTT. Translation gives CASTGGQGNQPQHF.

Ten or more counts support this clonotype. This rearrangement joins TRBV18 to TRBJ2-6; D is undetermined. The length of the CDR3 is 14 residues. V gave up 4 bases and J gave up 0 bases, with 4 bases separating them. The germline V gene has CDR1 KGHSH and CDR2 LQKENI. CDR3 nucleotides: TGTGCCAGCTCACGCAGCTCTGGGGCCAACGTCCTGACTTTC. As protein: CASSRSSGANVLTF. The complete variable domain, with remaining parts taken from reference TRBV18 and TRBJ2-6, reads NAGVMQNPRHLVRRRGQEARLRCSPMKGHSHVYWYRQLPEEGLKFMVYLQKENIIDESGMPKERFSAEFPKEGPSILRIQQVVRGDSAAYFCASSRSSGANVLTFGAGSRLTVL.

The rearrangement joins TRBV6-2 or TRBV6-3 to TRBJ2-1; 9 bases are a match to TRBD2. This CDR3 is built from 16 residues. V lost 4 bases to trimming and J lost 3 bases; unmatched junction nucleotides: 7. Germline V gene lookup returns CDR1 MNHEY and CDR2 SVGEGT. The CDR3 region is CASSSLAGVSYNEQFF. The CDR3 coding sequence is TGTGCCAGCAGTTCCTTAGCGGGAGTGAGCTACAATGAGCAGTTCTTC.

Only a few counts were recorded for this clonotype. V gene TRBV6-4 combines with J gene TRBJ1-1, with no clear D. Trimming left V 2 bases short and J 5 bases short, with 9 bases between. CDR1 MRHNA and CDR2 SNTAGT come from the germline V gene. The CDR3 is made up of 13 amino acids. DNA for the CDR3: TGTGCCAGCAGTGACACGCGAGGGACTGAAGCTTTCTTT. It is translated as CASSDTRGTEAFF.

In this sample, this clonotype turned up many times. This chain connects TRBV7-2 to TRBJ1-1; 7 bases line up with TRBD1. After removal of 5 bases from V and 7 bases from J, the junction contained 4 bases not matched to a gene. CDR1 and CDR2 from the germline V gene are SGHTA and FQGNSA. The CDR3 has 12 amino acids. Here the CDR3 DNA reads TGTGCCAGCAGCCACAGGGGAGGTGAAGCTTTCTTT. Its translation: CASSHRGGEAFF.

This clonotype was counted a few times. This chain uses TRBV20-1 with TRBJ2-3; 11 bases agree with TRBD2. The CDR3 sequence is 15 residues long. Germline V gene sequence: CDR1 DFQATT, CDR2 SNEGSKA (reference sequence). V was pared by 0 bases and J by 6 bases, with 5 bases of the junction left unmatched. The CDR3 loop reads CSARDSGGASDTQYF. CDR3 coding DNA: TGCAGTGCTAGAGATAGCGGGGGGGCCTCCGATACGCAGTATTTT.

This clonotype was seen ten or more times. CDR3 bases: TGTGCCAGCAGTGACGGTAGTACCGGGGAGCTGTTTTTT. Amino acids: CASSDGSTGELFF. The rearrangement joins TRBV6-4 to TRBJ2-2; no firm D call. The CDR3 extends over 13 amino acids. From germline, CDR1 is MRHNA and CDR2 SNTAGT. Trimming took off 2 bases at V and 5 bases at J, with 6 bases between the two ends.

Only a few counts were recorded for this clonotype. The chain links TRBV19 to TRBJ1-2; 7 bases align to TRBD1. CDR1 and CDR2 (germline): LNHDA, SQIVND (reference sequence). This CDR3 is built from 14 residues. V shed 3 bases, J shed 6 bases, and the junction held 7 bases outside the gene matches. DNA of the CDR3: TGTGCCAGTAGTATTCCAAGGGGGCAGAATGGCTACACCTTC. This encodes CASSIPRGQNGYTF.

The chain recombines TRBV6-2 or TRBV6-3 with TRBJ2-5; 11 nucleotides match TRBD2. CDR3 length: 16 amino acids. Germline values: CDR1 MNHEY, CDR2 SVGEGT. V was pared by 5 bases and J by 0 bases, with 5 bases of the junction left unmatched. CDR3 DNA: TGTGCCAGCAGTGCCGGGACTAGCGGCTACCAAGAGACCCAGTACTTC. It is translated as CASSAGTSGYQETQYF.

Only a few counts were recorded for this clonotype. This chain joins TRBV7-9 and TRBJ2-1, with no clear D. V lost 1 base and J 5 bases, leaving 9 bases between the germline ends. CDR3 size: 14 residues. Germline CDR1 and CDR2: SEHNR and FQNEAQ (reference sequence). CDR3 DNA sequence: TGTGCCAGCAGCTTAGGGTCGTTAAACAATGAGCAGTTCTTC. Translation gives CASSLGSLNNEQFF. Using reference TRBV7-9 and TRBJ2-1 for the parts outside the CDR3, the full variable domain is DTGVSQNPRHKITKRGQNVTFRCDPISEHNRLYWYRQTLGQGPEFLTYFQNEAQLEKSRLLSDRFSAERPKGSFSTLEIQRTEQGDSAMYLCASSLGSLNNEQFFGPGTRLTVL.

In regard to this clonotype: A read error may be the cause here, since a much bigger clone is one base away. The genes are TRBV6-4 and TRBJ2-3; no definite D call. This CDR3 is built from 13 residues. Trimming took 6 bases from V and 0 from J, leaving 7 bases between them. Germline values: CDR1 MRHNA, CDR2 SNTAGT. CDR3 residues: CASRDRSTDTQYF. The CDR3 coding sequence is TGTGCCAGCAGAGACCGGAGCACAGATACGCAGTATTTT.

This clonotype has more than one count but fewer than ten. This chain connects TRBV6-2 or TRBV6-3 to TRBJ1-1, with TRBD1 as a possible D gene (5 bases). V lost 0 bases and J lost 4, with 12 bases in between. CDR3 length equals 15 residues. Germline V gives CDR1 MNHEY, CDR2 SVGEGT. The CDR3 here is CASSYSVGVATEAFF. The DNA for the CDR3 is TGTGCCAGCAGTTACTCGGTAGGGGTGGCCACTGAAGCTTTCTTT.

In this sample, this clonotype turned up a few times. V is TRBV28 and J is TRBJ2-1, with TRBD2 matching over 11 bases. This CDR3 is 14 amino acids long. V lost 8 bases, J lost 5 bases, and 5 bases stayed unmatched. The germline gives CDR1 MDHEN, CDR2 SYDVKM. This chain's CDR3 is CASRPGLADNEQFF. The CDR3 DNA reads as TGTGCCAGCCGCCCGGGACTAGCGGACAATGAGCAGTTCTTC. Variable domain in full (rest from reference TRBV28 and TRBJ2-1): DVKVTQSSRYLVKRTGEKVFLECVQDMDHENMFWYRQDPGLGLRLIYFSYDVKMKEKGDIPEGYSVSREKKERFSLILESASTNQTSMYLCASRPGLADNEQFFGPGTRLTVL.

This clonotype occurred a few times. The genes are TRBV27 and TRBJ1-5; D gene unclear. The V gene lost 2 bases and the J gene lost 5 bases, with 10 bases spanning the gap. Germline V CDR1 and CDR2: MNHEY, SMNVEV (reference sequence). The CDR3 loop spans 14 amino acids. DNA for the CDR3: TGTGCCAGCAGTTTAGGGCAGCCACATCAGCCCCAGCATTTT. It yields the protein CASSLGQPHQPQHF.

The gene calls are TRBV12-3 or TRBV12-4 and TRBJ2-5; unclear D gene. Trimming cost V 2 bases and J 5 bases, with 15 bases left between them. The CDR3 length is 15 residues. CDR3 in DNA: TGTGCCAGCAGTTTACGTCCCGTGGGTTTGGAGACCCAGTACTTC. Its translation is CASSLRPVGLETQYF.

This clonotype was recorded at least ten times. This chain links TRBV7-7 with TRBJ2-1; D may be TRBD1 (6 bases). The CDR3 runs to 15 residues. Germline CDR1 is SSHAT and CDR2 is FNYEAQ (reference sequence). Trimming pared 0 bases from V and 5 bases from J, leaving 11 bases between. The CDR3, as DNA: TGTGCCAGCAGCTTAGCTGAGACAGGCAACAATGAGCAGTTCTTC. It yields the protein CASSLAETGNNEQFF.

Only a few counts were recorded for this clonotype. The chain employs TRBV5-1 and TRBJ1-4; D is uncertain. Germline-derived CDR1 and CDR2 are SGHRS and YFSETQ. The CDR3 sequence is 13 residues long. V was pared by 3 bases and J by 11 bases, with 14 bases between. CDR3: CASSSSNEGKLFF. The CDR3, as DNA: TGCGCCAGCAGCTCCTCAAATGAAGGGAAACTGTTTTTT. Together with reference TRBV5-1 and TRBJ1-4, the CDR3 gives the full variable domain: KAGVTQTPRYLIKTRGQQVTLSCSPISGHRSVSWYQQTPGQGLQFLFEYFSETQRNKGNFPGRFSGRQFSNSRSEMNVSTLELGDSALYLCASSSSNEGKLFFGSGTQLSVL.